Following are 12 T cell receptor beta chains from one sample sequenced in a study of T cells in Graves' hyperthyroidism and ophthalmopathy. The investigators amplified TCR beta CDR3 regions from RNA transcripts. With the HTBI primer set, the TCR CDR3 went through a first round of RT-PCR. MiXCR, applied by TCRdb to the multiplex PCR reads, yields one record per CDR3 protein. The repertoire includes approximately 480,000 distinct CDR3 sequences, roughly 20% of them detected once, and more than 25% sits in the top ten. The source material was blood. Every receptor here comes from a man between 18 and 35 years old with Graves' hyperthyroidism.

This clonotype was detected many times. The rearrangement links TRBV7-2 to TRBJ2-5; TRBD2 agrees at 7 bases. This CDR3 region has 16 residues. Trimming took 7 bases from V and 5 from J; bases not matched to a gene: 16. In germline, CDR1 is SGHTA, CDR2 FQGNSA. The CDR3 DNA is TGTGCCAGCACCTTGGGAGCGGGGATACTTGGGGAGACCCAGTACTTC. It is translated as CASTLGAGILGETQYF.

This clonotype was seen many times. CDR3: CASRKGPLSGNTIYF. CDR3 coding DNA: TGTGCCAGCAGGAAGGGGCCCCTCTCTGGAAACACCATATATTTT. This chain uses TRBV28 with TRBJ1-3; TRBD1 might be the D (5 bases). Trimming cost V 6 bases and J 0 bases, with 12 bases left between them. CDR3 length: 15 residues. Per germline, CDR1 MDHEN and CDR2 SYDVKM.

Only a few counts were recorded for this clonotype. The chain has TRBV2 and TRBJ2-5; 7 nucleotides align to TRBD1. This CDR3 has 14 residues. Unmatched junction bases numbered 3, after V lost 1 base and J lost 4 bases. The germline V gene has CDR1 SNHLY and CDR2 FYNNEI. The CDR3: CASSEDRGRETQYF. CDR3 nucleotides: TGTGCCAGCAGTGAAGACAGGGGACGAGAGACCCAGTACTTC.

This clonotype was seen at least ten times. This chain joins TRBV20-1 and TRBJ1-5, with D perhaps TRBD1 (5 bases). Germline assignment: CDR1 DFQATT and CDR2 SNEGSKA (reference sequence). V lost 3 bases and J lost 0, with 15 bases in between. The CDR3 has 16 residues. CDR3 DNA sequence: TGCAGTGCTAGGGAAGGGACTCCCTATAGCAATCAGCCCCAGCATTTT. Protein product: CSAREGTPYSNQPQHF.

This clonotype was seen at least ten times. The V and J genes are TRBV27 and TRBJ2-2; 7 positions match TRBD2. Germline V gene data show CDR1 as MNHEY and CDR2 as SMNVEV (reference sequence). The trim removed 5 bases at V and 4 bases at J, leaving 7 bases unmatched. The CDR3 extends over 15 amino acids. CDR3 DNA sequence: TGTGCCAGCAGTCCGAGCGGGGCGGGCACCGGGGAGCTGTTTTTT. This encodes CASSPSGAGTGELFF.

This clonotype was picked up a small number of times. This chain uses TRBV6-2 or TRBV6-3 with TRBJ1-5; D gene unclear. V lost 2 bases, J lost 7 bases, and 24 bases lay in between. The CDR3 consists of 18 residues. The germline V gene encodes CDR1 MNHEY and CDR2 SVGEGT. CDR3 loop: CASSYAVLGSGQVQPQHF. The CDR3 DNA sequence: TGTGCCAGCAGTTACGCGGTTTTGGGATCCGGGCAGGTCCAGCCCCAGCATTTT.

This rearrangement joins TRBV4-1 to TRBJ2-7, with TRBD2 as a possible D gene (7 bases). In germline, CDR1 is MGHRA, CDR2 YSYEKL. The CDR3 spans 18 residues. V was pared by 4 bases and J by 6 bases, with 28 bases between. The CDR3 sequence is CASSLTPPGERGGLEQYF. The CDR3 nucleotides read TGCGCCAGCAGCCTTACCCCGCCGGGCGAAAGGGGGGGGCTCGAGCAGTACTTC.

For this clonotype: With a much larger clone just one base away, this may be a read error. Likely a read error: the CDR3 ends without its conserved phenylalanine or tryptophan. V is TRBV6-1 and J is TRBJ1-1; 10 nucleotides agree with TRBD1. Germline CDR1 and CDR2: MNHNS and SASEGT. V gave up 7 bases and J gave up 0 bases; unmatched junction bases: 8. This CDR3 region has 16 residues. DNA of the CDR3: TGTGCCAGCAATATGGGACAGGGGATGATGAACACTGAAGCTTTCTGT. It is translated as CASNMGQGMMNTEAFC.

The rearrangement joins TRBV6-1 to TRBJ2-2; D remains unclear. The CDR3 extends over 14 amino acids. The V gene lost 3 bases and the J gene lost 7 bases, with 12 bases spanning the gap. Germline loops: CDR1 MNHNS, CDR2 SASEGT. The CDR3 loop is CASSDGRTSGELFF. The DNA of the CDR3 is TGTGCCAGCAGTGACGGACGAACCAGCGGGGAGCTGTTTTTT.

This clonotype occurred many times. J is TRBJ1-1 and V is TRBV11-1, with TRBD1 identical over 10 bases. The CDR3 totals 16 residues. The germline CDR1 and CDR2 sequences are SGHAT and FQDESV (reference sequence). V was pared by 2 bases and J by 3 bases, with 6 bases of the junction left unmatched. CDR3 sequence: CASSLRVTGGDTEAFF. Written as DNA, the CDR3 is TGTGCCAGCAGCTTAAGGGTGACAGGGGGCGACACTGAAGCTTTCTTT.

The chain uses TRBV12-3 or TRBV12-4 and TRBJ2-7; TRBD2 agrees at 7 bases. This CDR3 has 14 amino acids. Unmatched junction bases numbered 7, after V lost 3 bases and J lost 5 bases. The CDR3 region has the DNA TGTGCCAGCAGTTTTTCGGGGGGAAGTCACGAGCAGTACTTC. It translates to CASSFSGGSHEQYF.

This clonotype was recorded a few times. The chain combines TRBV28 with TRBJ2-2, with 9 bases that match TRBD2. This CDR3 has 17 amino acids. V shed 6 bases, J shed 5 bases, and the junction held 13 bases outside the gene matches. The germline V gene has CDR1 MDHEN and CDR2 SYDVKM. As DNA, the CDR3 is TGTGCCAGCAGCCCATCGCGCGGGGGGGCGTGGACCGGGGAGCTGTTTTTT. Protein product: CASSPSRGGAWTGELFF.